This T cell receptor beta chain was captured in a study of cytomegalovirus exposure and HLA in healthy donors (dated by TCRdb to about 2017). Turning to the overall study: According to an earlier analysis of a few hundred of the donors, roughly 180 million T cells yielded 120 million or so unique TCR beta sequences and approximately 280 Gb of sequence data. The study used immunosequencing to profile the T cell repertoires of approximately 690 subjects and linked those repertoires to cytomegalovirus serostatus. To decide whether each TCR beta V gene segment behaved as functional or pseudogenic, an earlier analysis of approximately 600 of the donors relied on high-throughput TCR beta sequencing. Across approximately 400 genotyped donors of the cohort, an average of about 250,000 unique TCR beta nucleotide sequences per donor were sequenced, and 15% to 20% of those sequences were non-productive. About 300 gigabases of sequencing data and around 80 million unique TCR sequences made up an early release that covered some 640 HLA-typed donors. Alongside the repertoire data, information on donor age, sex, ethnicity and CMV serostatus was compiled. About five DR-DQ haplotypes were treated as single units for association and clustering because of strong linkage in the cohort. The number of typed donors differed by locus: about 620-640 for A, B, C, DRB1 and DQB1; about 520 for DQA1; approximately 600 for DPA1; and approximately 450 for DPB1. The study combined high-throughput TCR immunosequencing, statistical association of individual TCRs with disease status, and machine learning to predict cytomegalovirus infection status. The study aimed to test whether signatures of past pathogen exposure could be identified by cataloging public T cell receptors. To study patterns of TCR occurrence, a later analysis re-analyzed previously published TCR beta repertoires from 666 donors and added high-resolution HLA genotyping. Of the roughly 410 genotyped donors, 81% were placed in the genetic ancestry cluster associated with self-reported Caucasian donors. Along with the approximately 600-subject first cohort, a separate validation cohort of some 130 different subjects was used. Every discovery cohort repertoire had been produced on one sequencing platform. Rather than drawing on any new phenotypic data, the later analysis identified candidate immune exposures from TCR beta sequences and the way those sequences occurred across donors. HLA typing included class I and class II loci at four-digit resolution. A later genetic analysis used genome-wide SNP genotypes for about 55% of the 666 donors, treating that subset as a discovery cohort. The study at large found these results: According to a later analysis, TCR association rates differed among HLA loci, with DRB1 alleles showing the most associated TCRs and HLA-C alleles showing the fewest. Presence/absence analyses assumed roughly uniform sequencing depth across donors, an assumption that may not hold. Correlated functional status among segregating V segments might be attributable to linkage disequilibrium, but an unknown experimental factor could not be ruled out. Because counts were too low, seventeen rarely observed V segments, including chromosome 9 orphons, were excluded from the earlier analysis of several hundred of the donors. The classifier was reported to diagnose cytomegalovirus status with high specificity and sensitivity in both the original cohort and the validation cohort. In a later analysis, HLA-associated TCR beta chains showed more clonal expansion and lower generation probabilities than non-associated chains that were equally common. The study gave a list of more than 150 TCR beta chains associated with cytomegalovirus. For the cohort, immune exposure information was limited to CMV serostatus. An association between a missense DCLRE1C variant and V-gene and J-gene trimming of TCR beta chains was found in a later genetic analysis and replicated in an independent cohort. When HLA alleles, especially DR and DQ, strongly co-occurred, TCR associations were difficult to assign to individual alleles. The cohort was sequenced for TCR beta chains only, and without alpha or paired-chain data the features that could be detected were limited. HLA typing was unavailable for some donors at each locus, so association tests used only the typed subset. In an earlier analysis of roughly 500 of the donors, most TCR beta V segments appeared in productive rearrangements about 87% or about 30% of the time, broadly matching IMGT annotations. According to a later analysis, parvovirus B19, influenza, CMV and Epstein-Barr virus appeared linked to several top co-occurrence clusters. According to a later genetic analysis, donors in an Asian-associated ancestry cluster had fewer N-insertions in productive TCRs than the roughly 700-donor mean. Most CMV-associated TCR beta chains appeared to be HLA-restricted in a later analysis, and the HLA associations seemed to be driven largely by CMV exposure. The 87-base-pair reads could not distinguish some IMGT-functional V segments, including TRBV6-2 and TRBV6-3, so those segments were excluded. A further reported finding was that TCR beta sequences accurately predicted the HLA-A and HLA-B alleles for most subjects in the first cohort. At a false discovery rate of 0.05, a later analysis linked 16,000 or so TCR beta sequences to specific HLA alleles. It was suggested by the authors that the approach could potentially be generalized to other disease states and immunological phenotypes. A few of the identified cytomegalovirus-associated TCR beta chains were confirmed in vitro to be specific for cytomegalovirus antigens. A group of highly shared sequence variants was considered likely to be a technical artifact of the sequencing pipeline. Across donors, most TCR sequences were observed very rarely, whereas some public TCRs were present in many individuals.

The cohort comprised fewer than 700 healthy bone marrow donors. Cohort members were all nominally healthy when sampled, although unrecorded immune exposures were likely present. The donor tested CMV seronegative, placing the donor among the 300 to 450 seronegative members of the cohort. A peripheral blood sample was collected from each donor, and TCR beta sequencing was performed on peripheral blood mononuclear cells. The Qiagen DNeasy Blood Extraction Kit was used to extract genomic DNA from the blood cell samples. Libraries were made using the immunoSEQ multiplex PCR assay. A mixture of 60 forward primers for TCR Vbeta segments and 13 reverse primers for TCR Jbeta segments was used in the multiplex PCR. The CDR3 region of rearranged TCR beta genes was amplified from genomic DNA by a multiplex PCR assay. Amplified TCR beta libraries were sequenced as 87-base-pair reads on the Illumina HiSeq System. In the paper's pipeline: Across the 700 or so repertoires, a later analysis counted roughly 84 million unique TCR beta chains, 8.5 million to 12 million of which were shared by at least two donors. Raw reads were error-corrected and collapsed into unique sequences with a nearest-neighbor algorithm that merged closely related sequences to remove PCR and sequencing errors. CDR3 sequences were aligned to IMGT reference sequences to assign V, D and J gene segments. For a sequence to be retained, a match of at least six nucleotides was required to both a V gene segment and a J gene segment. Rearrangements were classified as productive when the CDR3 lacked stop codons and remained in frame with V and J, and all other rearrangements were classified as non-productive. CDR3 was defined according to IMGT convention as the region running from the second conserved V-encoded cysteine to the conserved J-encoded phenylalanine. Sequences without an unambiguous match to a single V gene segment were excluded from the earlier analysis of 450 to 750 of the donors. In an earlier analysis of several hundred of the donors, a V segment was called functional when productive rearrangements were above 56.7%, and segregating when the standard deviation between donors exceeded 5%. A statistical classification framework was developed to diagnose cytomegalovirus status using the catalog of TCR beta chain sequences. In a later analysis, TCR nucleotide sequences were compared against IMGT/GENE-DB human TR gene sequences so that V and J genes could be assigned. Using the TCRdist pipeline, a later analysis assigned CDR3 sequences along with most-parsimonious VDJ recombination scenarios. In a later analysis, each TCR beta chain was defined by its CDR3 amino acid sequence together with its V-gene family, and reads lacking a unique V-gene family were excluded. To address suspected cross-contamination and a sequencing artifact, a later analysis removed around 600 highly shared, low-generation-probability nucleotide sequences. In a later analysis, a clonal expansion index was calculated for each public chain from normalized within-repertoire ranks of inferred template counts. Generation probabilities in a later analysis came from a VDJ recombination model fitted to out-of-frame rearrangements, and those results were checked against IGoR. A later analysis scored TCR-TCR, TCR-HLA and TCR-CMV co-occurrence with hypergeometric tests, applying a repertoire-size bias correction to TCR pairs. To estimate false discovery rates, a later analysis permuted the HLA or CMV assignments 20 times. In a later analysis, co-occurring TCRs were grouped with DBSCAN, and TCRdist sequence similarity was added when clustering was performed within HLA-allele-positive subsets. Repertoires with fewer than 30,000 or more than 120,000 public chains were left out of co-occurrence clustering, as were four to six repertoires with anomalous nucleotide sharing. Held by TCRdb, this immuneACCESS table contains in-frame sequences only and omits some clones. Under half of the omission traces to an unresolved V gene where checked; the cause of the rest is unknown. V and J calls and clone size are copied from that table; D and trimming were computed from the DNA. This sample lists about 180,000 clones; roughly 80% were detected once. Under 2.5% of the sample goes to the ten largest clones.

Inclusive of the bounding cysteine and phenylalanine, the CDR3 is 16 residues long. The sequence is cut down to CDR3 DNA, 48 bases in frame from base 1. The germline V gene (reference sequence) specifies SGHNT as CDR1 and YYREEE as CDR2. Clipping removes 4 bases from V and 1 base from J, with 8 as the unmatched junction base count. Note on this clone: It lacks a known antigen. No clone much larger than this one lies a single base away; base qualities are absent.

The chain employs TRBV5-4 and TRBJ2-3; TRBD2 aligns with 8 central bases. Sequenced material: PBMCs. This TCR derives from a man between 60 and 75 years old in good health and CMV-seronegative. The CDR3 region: CASSPGGIHRTDTQYF. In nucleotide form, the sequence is TGTGCCAGCAGCCCGGGGGGGATTCATCGCACAGATACGCAGTATTTT.